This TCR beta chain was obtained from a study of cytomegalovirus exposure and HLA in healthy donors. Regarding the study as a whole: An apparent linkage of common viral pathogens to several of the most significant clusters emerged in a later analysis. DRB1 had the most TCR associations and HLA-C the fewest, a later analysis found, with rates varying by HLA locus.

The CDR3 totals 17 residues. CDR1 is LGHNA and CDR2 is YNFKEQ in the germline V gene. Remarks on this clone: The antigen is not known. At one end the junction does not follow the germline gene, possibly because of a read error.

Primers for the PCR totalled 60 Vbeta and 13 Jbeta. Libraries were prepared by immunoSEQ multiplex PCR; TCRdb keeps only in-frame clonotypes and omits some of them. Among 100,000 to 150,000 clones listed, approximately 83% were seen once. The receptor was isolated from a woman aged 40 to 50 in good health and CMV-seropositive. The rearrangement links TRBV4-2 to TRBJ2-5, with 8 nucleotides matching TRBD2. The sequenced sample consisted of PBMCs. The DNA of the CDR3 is TGTGCCAGCAGCCAAGACCTCCCAACTAGCGGAGAAGAGACCCAGCACTTC. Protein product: CASSQDLPTSGEETQHF.